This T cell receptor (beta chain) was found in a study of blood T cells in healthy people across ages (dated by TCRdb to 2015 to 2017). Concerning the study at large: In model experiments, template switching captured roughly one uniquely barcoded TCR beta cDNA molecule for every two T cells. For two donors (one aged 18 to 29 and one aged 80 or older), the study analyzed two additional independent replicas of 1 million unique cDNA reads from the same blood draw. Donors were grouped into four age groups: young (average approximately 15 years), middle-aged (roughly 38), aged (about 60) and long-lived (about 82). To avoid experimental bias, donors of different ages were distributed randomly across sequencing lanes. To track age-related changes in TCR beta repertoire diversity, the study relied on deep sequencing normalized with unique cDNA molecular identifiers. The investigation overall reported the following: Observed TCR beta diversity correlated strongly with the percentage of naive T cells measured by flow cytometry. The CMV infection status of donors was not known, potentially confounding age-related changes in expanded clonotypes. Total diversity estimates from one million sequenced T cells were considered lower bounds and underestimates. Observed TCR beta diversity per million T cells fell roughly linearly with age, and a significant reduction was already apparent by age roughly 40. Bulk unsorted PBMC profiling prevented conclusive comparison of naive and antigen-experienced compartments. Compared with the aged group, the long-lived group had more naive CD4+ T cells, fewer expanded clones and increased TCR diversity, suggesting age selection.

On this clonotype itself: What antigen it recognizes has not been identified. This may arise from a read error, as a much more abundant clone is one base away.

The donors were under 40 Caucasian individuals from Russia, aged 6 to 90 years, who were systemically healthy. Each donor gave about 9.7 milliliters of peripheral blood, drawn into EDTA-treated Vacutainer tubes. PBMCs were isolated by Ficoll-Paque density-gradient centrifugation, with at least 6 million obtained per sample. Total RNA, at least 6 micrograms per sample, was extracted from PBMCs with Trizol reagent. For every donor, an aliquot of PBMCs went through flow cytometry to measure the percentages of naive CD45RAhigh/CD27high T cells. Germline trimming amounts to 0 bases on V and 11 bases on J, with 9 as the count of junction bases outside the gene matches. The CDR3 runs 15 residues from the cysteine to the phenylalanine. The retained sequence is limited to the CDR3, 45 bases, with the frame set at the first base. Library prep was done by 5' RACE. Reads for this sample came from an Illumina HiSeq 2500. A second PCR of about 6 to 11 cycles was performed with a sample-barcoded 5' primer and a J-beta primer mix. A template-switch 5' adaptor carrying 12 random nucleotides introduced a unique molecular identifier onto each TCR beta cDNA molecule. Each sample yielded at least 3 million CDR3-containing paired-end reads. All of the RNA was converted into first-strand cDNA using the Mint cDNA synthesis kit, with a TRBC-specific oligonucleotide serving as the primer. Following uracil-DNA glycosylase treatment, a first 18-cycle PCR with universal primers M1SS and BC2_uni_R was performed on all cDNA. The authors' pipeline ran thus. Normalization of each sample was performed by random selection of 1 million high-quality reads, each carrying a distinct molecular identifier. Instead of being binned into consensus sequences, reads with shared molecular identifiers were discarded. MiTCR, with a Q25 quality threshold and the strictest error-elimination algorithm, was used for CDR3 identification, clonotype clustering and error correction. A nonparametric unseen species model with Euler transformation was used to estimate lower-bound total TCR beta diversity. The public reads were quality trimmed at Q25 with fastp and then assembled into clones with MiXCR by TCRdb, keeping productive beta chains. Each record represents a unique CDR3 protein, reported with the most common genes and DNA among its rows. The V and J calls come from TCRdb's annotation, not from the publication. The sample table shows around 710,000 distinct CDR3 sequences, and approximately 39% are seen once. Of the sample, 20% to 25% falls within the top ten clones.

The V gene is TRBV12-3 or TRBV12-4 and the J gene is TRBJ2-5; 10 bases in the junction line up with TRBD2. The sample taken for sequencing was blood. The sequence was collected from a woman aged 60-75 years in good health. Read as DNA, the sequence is TGTGCCAGCAGTTTAGCTAGCGGGAGGATCAATGAGCAGTACTTC. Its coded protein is CASSLASGRINEQYF.